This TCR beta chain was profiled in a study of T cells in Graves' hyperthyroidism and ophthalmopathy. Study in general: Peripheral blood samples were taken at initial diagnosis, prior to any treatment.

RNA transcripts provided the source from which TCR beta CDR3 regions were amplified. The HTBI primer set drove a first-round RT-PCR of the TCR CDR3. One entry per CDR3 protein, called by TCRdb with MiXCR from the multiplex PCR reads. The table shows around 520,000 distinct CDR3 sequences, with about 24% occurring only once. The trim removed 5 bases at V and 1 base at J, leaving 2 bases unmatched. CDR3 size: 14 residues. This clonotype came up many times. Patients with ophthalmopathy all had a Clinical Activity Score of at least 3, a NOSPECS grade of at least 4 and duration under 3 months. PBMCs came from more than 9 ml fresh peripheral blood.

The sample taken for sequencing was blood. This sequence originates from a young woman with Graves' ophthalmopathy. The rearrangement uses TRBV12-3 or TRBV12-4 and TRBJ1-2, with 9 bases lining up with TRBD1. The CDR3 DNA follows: TGTGCCAGCAGTCAGGGACAGGGTAACTATGGCTACACCTTC. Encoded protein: CASSQGQGNYGYTF.